This TCR beta chain was found in a study of a mutant IDH1 vaccine in newly diagnosed glioma. Losses at the gene ends were 7 bases for V and 2 bases for J; bases not matched to a gene: 4. The CDR3 extends over 13 amino acids. Looked up from germline, CDR1 is LNHDA and CDR2 is SQIVND (reference sequence). Only in-frame clones appear in the TCRdb table, and some are missing; sequencing was by immunoSEQ multiplex PCR. The profile shows around 30,000 clones, roughly 80% of them singletons. Turning to this clone: Its antigen is not identified.

Described time point: week 23, last vaccination. In the vaccine, a single dose held 300 ug of the mutant IDH1 20-mer peptide, along with topical imiquimod. Sample: PBMCs, taken from a glioma patient whose treatment included an IDH1 peptide vaccine. This TCR derives from a woman aged 18 to 35 with glioma. The J gene is TRBJ2-5, the V gene TRBV19, with 7 positions matching TRBD1. The CDR3 protein is CASKGGDQETQYF. CDR3 bases: TGTGCCAGTAAAGGGGGCGATCAAGAGACCCAGTACTTC.